Listed here is a single T cell receptor (beta chain). Antigen specificity is unknown. TCRdb used MiXCR to reprocess the RT-PCR reads, holding one entry per CDR3 protein. The data contain 490,000 or so distinct CDR3 sequences, 7.5% to 8.5% of them seen just once; the ten biggest clones take up approximately 12%. These data originate in a study of response to subunit inactivated influenza vaccine. Whole-study findings and limits: With each seasonal influenza vaccination, the authors suggested, few new T cells are recruited.

The CDR3 extends over 14 amino acids. Germline values: CDR1 SQVTM, CDR2 ANQGSEA. V was clipped by 7 bases and J by 2 bases, with 18 bases between them. This clonotype was obtained from a man in his fifties or sixties who received an inactivated influenza vaccine. Source: PBMCs from blood, taken around 25 months after vaccination. This rearrangement joins TRBV29-1 to TRBJ2-7; either TRBD1 or TRBD2 may supply D (5 bases each). In nucleotides, the CDR3 is TGCAGCGCGAAAATTCCGGGACGGACCTACGAGCAGTACTTC. Amino acids: CSAKIPGRTYEQYF.